This T cell receptor beta chain was retrieved from a study of blood T cell repertoires in COVID-19. This table comes from immunoSEQ multiplex PCR, and its TCRdb copy is limited to in-frame clones, with some not included. The repertoire holds some 290,000 clones, with approximately 87% as singletons. Germline-derived CDR1 and CDR2 are SEHNR and FQNEAQ (reference sequence). V lost 0 bases and J lost 2; bases outside the gene matches: 10. The CDR3 length is 18 residues. The sequencing input was peripheral blood. This chain uses TRBV7-9 with TRBJ2-1, with 7 bases fitting TRBD2. The sequence came from a woman aged 25-40 years with COVID-19, enrolled during active disease. The chain's CDR3 is CASSLAAGVNPTYNEQFF. CDR3 nucleotide sequence: TGTGCCAGCAGCTTAGCGGCGGGGGTCAACCCAACCTACAATGAGCAGTTCTTC.